This entry describes one TCR beta chain. The antigen is unknown. This CDR3 is 14 amino acids long. The V gene's germline CDR1 is SGHTA and CDR2 FQGTGA. V lost 2 bases to trimming and J lost 1 base, with 8 bases between them. The source of the sample is a study of T cell responses to AZD1222 COVID-19 vaccine. Notes on the study in general: Only a handful of individuals given AZD1222 were seropositive at baseline. Spike-specific TCR breadth and depth rose after two AZD1222 doses. The study sampled repertoires only after the peak T cell response.

Repertoires were generated with immunoSEQ multiplex PCR, while TCRdb's copy carries only in-frame clones and drops some. The table shows 55,000 to 90,000 clones, with around four fifths occurring only once. The clonotype comes from an adult in good health. This sample comprised peripheral blood, obtained on day 0 of AZD1222 vaccination. This chain joins TRBV7-3 and TRBJ1-1; D remains ambiguous. This CDR3 is CASSLSQANTEAFF. The CDR3 nucleotides are TGTGCCAGCAGCTTATCTCAGGCGAACACTGAAGCTTTCTTT.